This TCR beta chain was recovered during a study of PD-L1 blockade in urothelial cancer. In the study overall: Most patients, about 90% of the roughly 29, were males with bladder-origin cancer. At 6 weeks and at 3 weeks (second dose) after treatment start, blood was analyzed.

TCRdb keeps only in-frame clones here, not all; method: immunoSEQ multiplex PCR. The profile shows some 44,000 clones, approximately 80% of them singletons. Trimming removed 1 base from V and 2 bases from J; junction bases left unmatched: 10. The CDR3 extends over 18 amino acids. Germline V CDR1 and CDR2: SGHVS, FNYEAQ. Stated time point: pretreatment peripheral blood. Samples spanned pretreatment and treatment, with 1 to 8 time points per patient. Specimen: PBMCs, collected around atezolizumab (anti-PD-L1) treatment. The sequence was collected from a man aged 55-75 years with urothelial cancer. The rearrangement links TRBV7-6 to TRBJ2-1, with TRBD2 identical over 8 bases. CDR3 amino acids: CASSLGVSGGPPYNEQFF. The CDR3 DNA is TGTGCCAGCAGCTTAGGCGTTTCGGGGGGGCCCCCCTACAATGAGCAGTTCTTC.